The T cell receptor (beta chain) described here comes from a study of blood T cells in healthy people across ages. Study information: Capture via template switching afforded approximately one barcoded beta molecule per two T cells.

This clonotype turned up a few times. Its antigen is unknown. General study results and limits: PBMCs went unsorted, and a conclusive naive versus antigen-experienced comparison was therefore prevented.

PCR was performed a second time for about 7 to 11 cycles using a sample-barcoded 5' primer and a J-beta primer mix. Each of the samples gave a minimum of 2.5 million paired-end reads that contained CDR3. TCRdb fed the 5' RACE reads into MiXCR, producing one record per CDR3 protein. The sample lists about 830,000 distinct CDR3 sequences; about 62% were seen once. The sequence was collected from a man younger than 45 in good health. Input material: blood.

As DNA, the CDR3 is TGTGCCAGCAACCCGGGACAGGGACCCAATGAGCAGTTCTTC. This sequence encodes CASNPGQGPNEQFF. The chain couples TRBV7-3 to TRBJ2-1; 9 bases are a match to TRBD1. The V and J ends lost 7 bases and 6 bases, in that order; junction bases with no gene match: 7. The CDR3 contains 14 residues. Per the germline V gene, CDR1 is SGHTA and CDR2 is FQGTGA.